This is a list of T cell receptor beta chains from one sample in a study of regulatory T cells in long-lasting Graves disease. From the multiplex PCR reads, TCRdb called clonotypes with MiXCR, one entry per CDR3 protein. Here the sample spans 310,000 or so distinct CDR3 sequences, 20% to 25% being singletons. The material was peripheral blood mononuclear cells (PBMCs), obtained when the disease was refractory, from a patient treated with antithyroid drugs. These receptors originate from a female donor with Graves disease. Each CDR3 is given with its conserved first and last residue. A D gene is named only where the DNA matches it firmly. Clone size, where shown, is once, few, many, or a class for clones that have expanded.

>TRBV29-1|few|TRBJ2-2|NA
TGCAGCGTTATGGGGGGATCGACCGGGGAGCTGTTTTTT
CSVMGGSTGELFF
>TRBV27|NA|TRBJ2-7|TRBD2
TGTGCCAGCAGCCAACTCGGGGCTAGCGGGAGAAGCGACGAGCAGTACTTC
CASSQLGASGRSDEQYF
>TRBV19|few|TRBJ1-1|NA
TGTGCCAGTAGTATTTGGGGAGGCGACACTGAAGCTTTCTTT
CASSIWGGDTEAFF
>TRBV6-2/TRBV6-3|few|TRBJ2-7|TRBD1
TGTGCCAGCAGTGAACCGACAGGGGCCACCTACGAGCAGTACTTC
CASSEPTGATYEQYF
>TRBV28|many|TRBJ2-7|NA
TGTGCCAGCAGCTCAAGCCCTCGACAGGTCTCCTACGAGCAGTACTTC
CASSSSPRQVSYEQYF
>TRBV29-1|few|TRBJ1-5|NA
TGCAGCGTTGGATCTGGGGCTAATCAGCCCCAGCATTTT
CSVGSGANQPQHF
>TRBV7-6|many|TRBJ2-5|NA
TGTGCCAGCAGCCCAGCGATGGAACAAGAGACCCAGTACTTC
CASSPAMEQETQYF
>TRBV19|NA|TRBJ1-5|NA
TGTGCCAGTAGTATGAAGGCTTACAGCAATCAGCCCCAGCATTTT
CASSMKAYSNQPQHF
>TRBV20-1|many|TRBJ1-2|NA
TGCAGTGCTAGAGAGAGAGGGGGGGTACTCGATGGCTACACCTTC
CSARERGGVLDGYTF
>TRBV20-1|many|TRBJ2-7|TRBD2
TGCAGTGCTAGAAGACTAGCGGGACCCTCCTACGAGCAGTACTTC
CSARRLAGPSYEQYF
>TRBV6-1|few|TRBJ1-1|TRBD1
TGTGCCAGCACCGGGACAGGGGCCCCTAACACTGAAGCTTTCTTT
CASTGTGAPNTEAFF
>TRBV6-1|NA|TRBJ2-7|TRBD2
TGTGCCAGCAACGCGGGACTAGCGGTTTACGAGCAGTACTTC
CASNAGLAVYEQYF
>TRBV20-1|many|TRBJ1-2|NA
TGCAGTGCTGACGGTCTAGCTAACTATGGCTACACCTTC
CSADGLANYGYTF
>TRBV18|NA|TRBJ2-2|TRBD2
TGTGCCAGCTCACACCAGCGGGGCGGGAACACCGGGGAGCTGTTTTTT
CASSHQRGGNTGELFF
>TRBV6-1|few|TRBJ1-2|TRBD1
TGTGCCAGCAGTAACCGGGACAGGGTGCGGGGCTACACCTTC
CASSNRDRVRGYTF
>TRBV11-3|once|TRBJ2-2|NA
TGTGCCAGCAGCTCCCTAGGAGCCGGGGAGCTGTTTTTT
CASSSLGAGELFF
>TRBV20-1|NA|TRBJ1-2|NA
TGCAGTGCTAGTATCCCAGGGACCTATGGCTACACCTTC
CSASIPGTYGYTF
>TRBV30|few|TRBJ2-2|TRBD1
TGTGCCTGGAGTGTGACAGGGCCGGAGCTGTTTTTT
CAWSVTGPELFF
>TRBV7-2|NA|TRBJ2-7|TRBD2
TGTGCCAGCACCCCGGGGCTAGCGGGAGACGAGCAGTACTTC
CASTPGLAGDEQYF
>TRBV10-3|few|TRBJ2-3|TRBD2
TGTGCCATCAGTGAGGCACTAGCGGGAGCAGATACGCAGTATTTT
CAISEALAGADTQYF
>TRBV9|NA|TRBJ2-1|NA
TGTGCCAGCAGCTTTGGCGGGGGCCGGGAGCAGTTCTTC
CASSFGGGREQFF
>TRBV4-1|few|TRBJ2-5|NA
TGCGCCAGCAGCCAAGGATACAGGACGGCGTACCAAGAGACCCAGTACTTC
CASSQGYRTAYQETQYF
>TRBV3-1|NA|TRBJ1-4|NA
TGTGCCAGCAGCCAAAGTTTCTGGGGGAATGAAAAACTGTTTTTT
CASSQSFWGNEKLFF
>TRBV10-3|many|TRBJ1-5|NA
TGTGCCATCAGTAGACTGGGGGATCAGCCCCAGCATTTT
CAISRLGDQPQHF
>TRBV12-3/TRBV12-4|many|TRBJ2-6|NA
TGTGCCAGCAGTTCATATGGAGTGGCTGGGGCCAACGTCCTGACTTTC
CASSSYGVAGANVLTF
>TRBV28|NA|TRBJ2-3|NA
TGTGCCAGCAGTCCGACTGGGCCAGATACGCAGTATTTT
CASSPTGPDTQYF
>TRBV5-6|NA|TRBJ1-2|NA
TGTGCCAGCAGCTTGTCAGGTGGGGGCATCGTCGGCTACACCTTC
CASSLSGGGIVGYTF
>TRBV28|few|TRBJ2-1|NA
TGTGCCAGAACTACTAAAGGGCCACTAGTCCAGTTCTTC
CARTTKGPLVQFF
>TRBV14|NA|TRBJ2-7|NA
TGTGCCAGCAGCCACGGCGCGGACACCTACGAGCAGTACTTC
CASSHGADTYEQYF
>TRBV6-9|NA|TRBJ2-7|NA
TGTGCCAGCAGTTACGCCGGCCGGGGGGCGTCCGAGCAGTACTTC
CASSYAGRGASEQYF
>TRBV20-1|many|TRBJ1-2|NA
TGCAGTGCCGGCAGATCTAACTATGGCTACACCTTC
CSAGRSNYGYTF
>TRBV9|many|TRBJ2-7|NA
TGTGCCAGCAGCGTAGACGCAAGCTACGAGCAGTACTTC
CASSVDASYEQYF
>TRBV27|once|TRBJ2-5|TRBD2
TGTGCCAGCAGTTCCACCCCGCTACTCGCGGGAGTGGGAGAGACCCAGTACTTC
CASSSTPLLAGVGETQYF
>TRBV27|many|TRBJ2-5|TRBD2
TGTGCCAGCAGTTTAGGGACTACACAAGAGACCCAGTACTTC
CASSLGTTQETQYF
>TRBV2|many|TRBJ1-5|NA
TGTGCCAGCAGTGAACGGCGGGCGACGGTTAGCAATCAGCCCCAGCATTTT
CASSERRATVSNQPQHF